The 2 T cell receptor beta chains below were found in one sample sequenced in a study of blood T cell repertoires in COVID-19. TCRdb's table, derived via immunoSEQ multiplex PCR, lists solely in-frame clones and lacks some. The sample lists approximately 90,000 clones; 82% were seen once. Sequenced: peripheral blood. These receptor sequences come from a woman of 80 years or more with acute or convalescent COVID-19.

This clone was picked up one time. V gene TRBV5-1 combines with J gene TRBJ2-2; D may be TRBD2 (6 bases). Looked up from germline, CDR1 is SGHRS and CDR2 is YFSETQ. Trimming left V 4 bases short and J 0 bases short, with 10 bases between. The CDR3 extends over 15 amino acids. CDR3 nucleotide sequence: TGCGCCAGCAGCCCGCGGGACCCGAACACCGGGGAGCTGTTTTTT. It translates to CASSPRDPNTGELFF.

This clone was counted once. This CDR3 is CASSTGLAGLSYEQYF. DNA of the CDR3: TGCGCCAGCAGCACCGGACTAGCGGGCCTCTCCTACGAGCAGTACTTC. The V call is TRBV5-1, the J call TRBJ2-7; 11 positions agree with TRBD2. Per the germline V gene, CDR1 is SGHRS and CDR2 is YFSETQ. CDR3 length: 16 residues. Losses at the gene ends were 4 bases for V and 0 bases for J; bases not matched to a gene: 6.